This T cell receptor (beta chain) was documented in a study of control samples from healthy donors and cancer patients. The data were produced by immunoSEQ multiplex PCR, yet TCRdb's version contains in-frame clones alone and is incomplete. This sample yields over 150,000 clones, of which nearly 96% are seen a single time; about 0.94% belongs to the top ten. Per the germline V gene, CDR1 is MDHEN and CDR2 is SYDVKM. This CDR3 is built from 14 residues. Deletions cut 4 bases from V and 1 base from J, with 11 bases between. The sequence came from a woman in her twenties or thirties in good health. This chain uses TRBV28 with TRBJ2-7, with D perhaps TRBD1 (5 bases). The sample consisted of blood. DNA for the CDR3: TGTGCCAGCAGTTACCAGGGTTGGTCCTACGAGCAGTACTTC. Its translation is CASSYQGWSYEQYF.